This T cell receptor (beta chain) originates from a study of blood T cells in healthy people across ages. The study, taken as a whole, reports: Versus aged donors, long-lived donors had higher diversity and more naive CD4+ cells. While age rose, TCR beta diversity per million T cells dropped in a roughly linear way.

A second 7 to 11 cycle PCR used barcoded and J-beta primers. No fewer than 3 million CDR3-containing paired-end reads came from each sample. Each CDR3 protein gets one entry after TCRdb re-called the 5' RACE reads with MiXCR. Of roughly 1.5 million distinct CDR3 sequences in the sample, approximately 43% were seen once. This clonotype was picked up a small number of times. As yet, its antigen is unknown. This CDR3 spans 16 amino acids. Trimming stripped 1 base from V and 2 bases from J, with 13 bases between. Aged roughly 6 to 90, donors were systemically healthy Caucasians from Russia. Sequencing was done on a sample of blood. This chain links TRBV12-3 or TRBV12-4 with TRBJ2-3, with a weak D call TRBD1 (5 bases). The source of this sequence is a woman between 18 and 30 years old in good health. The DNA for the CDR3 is TGTGCCAGCAGTTTAGAAGGGGCAACTTTCACAGATACGCAGTATTTT. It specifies CASSLEGATFTDTQYF.